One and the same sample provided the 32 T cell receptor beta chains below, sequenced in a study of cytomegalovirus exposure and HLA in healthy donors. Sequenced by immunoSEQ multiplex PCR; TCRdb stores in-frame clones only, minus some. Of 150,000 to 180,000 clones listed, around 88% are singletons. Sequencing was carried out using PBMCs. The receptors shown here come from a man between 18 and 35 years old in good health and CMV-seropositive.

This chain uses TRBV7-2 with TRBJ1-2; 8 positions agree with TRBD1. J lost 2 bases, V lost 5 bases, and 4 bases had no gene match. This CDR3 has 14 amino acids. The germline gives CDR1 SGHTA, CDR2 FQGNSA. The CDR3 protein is CASSVDRGNYGYTF. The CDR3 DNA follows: TGTGCCAGCAGCGTTGACAGGGGCAACTATGGCTACACCTTC.

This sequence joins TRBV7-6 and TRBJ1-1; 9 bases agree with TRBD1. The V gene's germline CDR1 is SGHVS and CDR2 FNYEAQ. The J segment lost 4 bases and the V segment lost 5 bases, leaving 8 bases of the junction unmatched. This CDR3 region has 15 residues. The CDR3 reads CASSPPDRGLTEAFF. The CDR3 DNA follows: TGTGCCAGCAGCCCCCCGGACAGGGGACTCACTGAAGCTTTCTTT.

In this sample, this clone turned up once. The CDR3 bases are TGTGCCAGCAGCTTCCTGGAGTCCCCGAACACCGGGGAGCTGTTTTTT. Translation: CASSFLESPNTGELFF. The rearrangement uses TRBV7-9 and TRBJ2-2, with D uncertain. V lost 3 bases and J lost 0, with 11 bases in between. Per germline, CDR1 SEHNR and CDR2 FQNEAQ (reference sequence). The CDR3 totals 16 residues.

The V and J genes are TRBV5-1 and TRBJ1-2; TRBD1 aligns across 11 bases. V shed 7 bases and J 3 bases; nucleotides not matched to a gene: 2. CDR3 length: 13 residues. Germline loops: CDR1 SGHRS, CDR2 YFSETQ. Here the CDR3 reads CASRTGGDYGYTF. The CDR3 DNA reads TGCGCCAGCCGGACAGGGGGCGACTATGGCTACACCTTC.

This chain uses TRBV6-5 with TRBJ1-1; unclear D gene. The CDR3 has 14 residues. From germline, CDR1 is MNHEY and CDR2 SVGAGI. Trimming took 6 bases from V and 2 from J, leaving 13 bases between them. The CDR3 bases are TGTGCCAGCAGCCTATATCCTGCCAACACTGAAGCTTTCTTT. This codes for CASSLYPANTEAFF.

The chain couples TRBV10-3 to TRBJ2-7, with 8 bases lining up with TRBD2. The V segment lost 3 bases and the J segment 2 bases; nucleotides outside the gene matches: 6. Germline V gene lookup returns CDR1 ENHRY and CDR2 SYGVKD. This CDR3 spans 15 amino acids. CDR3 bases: TGTGCCATCAGTGACCCCGGGAGGGTAGCCTACGAGCAGTACTTC. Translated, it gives CAISDPGRVAYEQYF.

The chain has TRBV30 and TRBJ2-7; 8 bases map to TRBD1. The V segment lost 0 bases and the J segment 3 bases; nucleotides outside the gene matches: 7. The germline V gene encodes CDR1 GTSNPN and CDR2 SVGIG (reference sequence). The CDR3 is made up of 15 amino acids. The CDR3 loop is CAWSVLRTGHYEQYF. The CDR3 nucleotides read TGTGCCTGGAGTGTACTGAGGACAGGGCACTACGAGCAGTACTTC. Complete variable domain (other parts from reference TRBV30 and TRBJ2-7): SQTIHQWPATLVQPVGSPLSLECTVEGTSNPNLYWYRQAAGRGLQLLFYSVGIGQISSEVPQNLSASRPQDRQFILSSKKLLLSDSGFYLCAWSVLRTGHYEQYFGPGTRLTVT.

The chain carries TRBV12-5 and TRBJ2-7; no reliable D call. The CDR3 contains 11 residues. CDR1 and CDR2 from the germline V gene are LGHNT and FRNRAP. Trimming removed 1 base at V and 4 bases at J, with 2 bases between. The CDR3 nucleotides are TGTGCTAGTGGTTTGGCATACGAGCAGTACTTC. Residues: CASGLAYEQYF.

The CDR3 is CASSQPTGYGSPLHF. The CDR3 DNA is TGCGCCAGCAGCCAACCAACAGGGTATGGATCACCCCTCCACTTT. This chain uses TRBV4-1 with TRBJ1-6; a weak D match, TRBD1 (6 bases). The V end was cut by 2 bases, the J end by 10 bases, with 15 bases between. The CDR3 loop spans 15 amino acids. From germline, CDR1 is MGHRA and CDR2 YSYEKL.

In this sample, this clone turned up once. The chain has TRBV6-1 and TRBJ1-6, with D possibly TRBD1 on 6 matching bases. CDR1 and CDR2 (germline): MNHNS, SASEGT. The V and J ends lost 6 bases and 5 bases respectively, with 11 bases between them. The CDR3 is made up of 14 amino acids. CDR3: CASSGQPNNSPLHF. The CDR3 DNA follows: TGTGCCAGCAGCGGACAGCCAAATAATTCACCCCTCCACTTT.

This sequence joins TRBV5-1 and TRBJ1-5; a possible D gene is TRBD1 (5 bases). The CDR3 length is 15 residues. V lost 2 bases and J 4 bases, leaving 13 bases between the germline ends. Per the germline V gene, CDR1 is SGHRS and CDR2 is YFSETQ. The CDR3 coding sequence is TGCGCCAGCAGCTTTGACGGGCAGGGTAATCAGCCCCAGCATTTT. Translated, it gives CASSFDGQGNQPQHF.

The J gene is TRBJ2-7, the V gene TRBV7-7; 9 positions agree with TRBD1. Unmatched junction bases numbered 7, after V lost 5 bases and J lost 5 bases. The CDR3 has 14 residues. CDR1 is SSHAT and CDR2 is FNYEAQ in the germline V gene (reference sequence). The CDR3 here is CASSHRGRVHEQYF. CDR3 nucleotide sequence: TGTGCCAGCAGCCACAGGGGGCGCGTCCACGAGCAGTACTTC.

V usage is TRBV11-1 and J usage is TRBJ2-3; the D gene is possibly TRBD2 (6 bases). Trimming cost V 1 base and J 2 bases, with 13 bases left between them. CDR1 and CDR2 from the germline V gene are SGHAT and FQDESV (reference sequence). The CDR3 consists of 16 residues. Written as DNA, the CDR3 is TGTGCCAGCAGCTTAGATTGGGGCGGGATCACAGATACGCAGTATTTT. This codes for CASSLDWGGITDTQYF. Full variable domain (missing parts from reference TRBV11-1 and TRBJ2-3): EAEVAQSPRYKITEKSQAVAFWCDPISGHATLYWYRQILGQGPELLVQFQDESVVDDSQLPKDRFSAERLKGVDSTLKIQPAELGDSAMYLCASSLDWGGITDTQYFGPGTRLTVL.

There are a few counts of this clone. This CDR3 reads CASSLGSYGYTF. In nucleotides, the CDR3 is TGTGCCAGCAGCTTGGGTAGCTATGGCTACACCTTC. V usage is TRBV5-6 and J usage is TRBJ1-2, with D unresolved. Trimming cost V 0 bases and J 4 bases, with 4 bases left between them. This CDR3 is built from 12 residues. Germline lookup yields CDR1 SGHDT and CDR2 YYEEEE.

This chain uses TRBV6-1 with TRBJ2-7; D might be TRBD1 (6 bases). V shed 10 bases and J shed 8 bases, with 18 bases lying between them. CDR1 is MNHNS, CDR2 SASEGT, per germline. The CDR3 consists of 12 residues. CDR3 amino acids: CATRVIGGQQYF. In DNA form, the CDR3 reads TGTGCCACCCGTGTGATTGGGGGCCAGCAGTACTTC.

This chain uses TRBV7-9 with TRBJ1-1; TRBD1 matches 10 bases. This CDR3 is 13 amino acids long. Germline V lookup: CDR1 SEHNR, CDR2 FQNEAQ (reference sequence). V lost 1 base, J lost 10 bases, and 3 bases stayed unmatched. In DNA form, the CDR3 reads TGTGCCAGCAGCTTAGGACAGGGGGCTGCAGCTTTCTTT. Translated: CASSLGQGAAAFF.

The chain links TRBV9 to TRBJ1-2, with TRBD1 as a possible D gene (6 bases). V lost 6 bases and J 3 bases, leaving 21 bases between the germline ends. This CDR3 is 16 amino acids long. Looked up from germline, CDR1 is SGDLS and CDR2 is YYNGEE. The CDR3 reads CASTPTRQHRDYGYTF. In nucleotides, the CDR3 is TGTGCCAGCACCCCCACACGACAACACAGGGACTATGGCTACACCTTC.

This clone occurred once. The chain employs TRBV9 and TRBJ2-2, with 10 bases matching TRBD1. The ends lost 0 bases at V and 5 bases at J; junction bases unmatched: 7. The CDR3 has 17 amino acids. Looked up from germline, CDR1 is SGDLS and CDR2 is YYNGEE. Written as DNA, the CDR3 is TGTGCCAGCAGCGTAGCTCTGACAGGGGGCGCAACCGGGGAGCTGTTTTTT. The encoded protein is CASSVALTGGATGELFF.

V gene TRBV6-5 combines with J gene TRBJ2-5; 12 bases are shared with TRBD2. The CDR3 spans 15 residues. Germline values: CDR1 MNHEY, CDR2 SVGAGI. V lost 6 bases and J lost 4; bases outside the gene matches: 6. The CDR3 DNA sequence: TGTGCCAGCAGCGGACTAGCGGGGAAGGGAGAGACCCAGTACTTC. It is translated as CASSGLAGKGETQYF.

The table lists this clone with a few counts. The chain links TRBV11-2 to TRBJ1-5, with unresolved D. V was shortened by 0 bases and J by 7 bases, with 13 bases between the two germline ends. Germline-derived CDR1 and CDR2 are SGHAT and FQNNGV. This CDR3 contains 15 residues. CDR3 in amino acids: CASSLEAVVGQPQHF. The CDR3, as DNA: TGTGCCAGCAGCTTAGAAGCGGTTGTGGGGCAGCCCCAGCATTTT.

CDR3 in DNA: TGTGCCAGCAGCTTTCGGCAGGGAGGTTGGGAGACCCAGTACTTC. The encoded protein is CASSFRQGGWETQYF. V usage is TRBV7-2 and J usage is TRBJ2-5; TRBD2 is a possible D gene (6 bases). CDR1 is SGHTA, CDR2 FQGNSA, per germline. This CDR3 is 15 amino acids long. V lost 3 bases, J lost 5 bases, and 16 bases lay in between.

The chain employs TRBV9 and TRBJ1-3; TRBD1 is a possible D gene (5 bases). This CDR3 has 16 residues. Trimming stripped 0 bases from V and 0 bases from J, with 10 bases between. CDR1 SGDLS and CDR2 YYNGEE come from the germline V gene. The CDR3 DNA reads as TGTGCCAGCAGCGTAGATTACAGGTACTCTGGAAACACCATATATTTT. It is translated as CASSVDYRYSGNTIYF.

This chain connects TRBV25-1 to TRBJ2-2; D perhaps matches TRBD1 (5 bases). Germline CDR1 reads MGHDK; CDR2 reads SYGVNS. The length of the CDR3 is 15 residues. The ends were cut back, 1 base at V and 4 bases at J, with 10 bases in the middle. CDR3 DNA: TGTGCCAGCAGTGAATTAATTAGGGGCACCGGGGAGCTGTTTTTT. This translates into CASSELIRGTGELFF.

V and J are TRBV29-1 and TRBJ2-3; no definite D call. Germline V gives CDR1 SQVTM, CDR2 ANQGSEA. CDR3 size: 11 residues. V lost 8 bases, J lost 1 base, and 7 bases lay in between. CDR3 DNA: TGCAGCCTCCGGGGCACAGATACGCAGTATTTT. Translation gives CSLRGTDTQYF.

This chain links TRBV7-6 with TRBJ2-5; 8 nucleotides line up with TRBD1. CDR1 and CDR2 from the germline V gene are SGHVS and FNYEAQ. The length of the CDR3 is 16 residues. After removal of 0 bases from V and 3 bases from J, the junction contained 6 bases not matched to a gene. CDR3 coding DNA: TGTGCCAGCAGCTTAGCGGGGACAGGAGCCAAAGAGACCCAGTACTTC. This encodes CASSLAGTGAKETQYF.

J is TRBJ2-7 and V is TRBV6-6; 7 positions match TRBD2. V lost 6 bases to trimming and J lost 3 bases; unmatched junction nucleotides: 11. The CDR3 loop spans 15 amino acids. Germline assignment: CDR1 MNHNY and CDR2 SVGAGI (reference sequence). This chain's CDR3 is CASSDPGGRDYEQYF. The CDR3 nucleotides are TGTGCCAGCAGCGACCCGGGGGGAAGGGACTACGAGCAGTACTTC.

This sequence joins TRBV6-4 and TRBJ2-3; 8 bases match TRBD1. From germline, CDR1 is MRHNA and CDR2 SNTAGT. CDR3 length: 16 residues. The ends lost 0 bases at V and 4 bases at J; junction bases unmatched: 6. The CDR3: CASSDSPDREADTQYF. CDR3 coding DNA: TGTGCCAGCAGTGACTCCCCGGACAGGGAGGCAGATACGCAGTATTTT.

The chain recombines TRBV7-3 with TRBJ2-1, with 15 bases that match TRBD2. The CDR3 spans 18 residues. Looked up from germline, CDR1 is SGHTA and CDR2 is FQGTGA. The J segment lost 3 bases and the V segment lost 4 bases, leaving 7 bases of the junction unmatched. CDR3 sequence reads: CASSSPGTSGRNYNEQFF. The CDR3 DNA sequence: TGTGCCAGCAGCTCACCCGGGACTAGCGGGAGGAACTACAATGAGCAGTTCTTC.

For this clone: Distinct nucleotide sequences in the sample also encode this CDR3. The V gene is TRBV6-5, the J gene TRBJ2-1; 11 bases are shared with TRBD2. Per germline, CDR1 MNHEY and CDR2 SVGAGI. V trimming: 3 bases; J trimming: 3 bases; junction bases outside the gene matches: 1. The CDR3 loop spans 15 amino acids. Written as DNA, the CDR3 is TGTGCCAGCAGTTATCTAGCGGGAGGCTACAATGAGCAGTTCTTC. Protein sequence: CASSYLAGGYNEQFF.

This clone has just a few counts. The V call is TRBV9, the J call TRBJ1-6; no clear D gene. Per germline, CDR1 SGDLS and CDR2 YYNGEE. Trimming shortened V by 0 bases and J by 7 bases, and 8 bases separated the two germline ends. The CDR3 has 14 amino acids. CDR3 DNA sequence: TGTGCCAGCAGCGTAGGGGCCAAGAATTCACCCCTCCACTTT. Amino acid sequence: CASSVGAKNSPLHF.

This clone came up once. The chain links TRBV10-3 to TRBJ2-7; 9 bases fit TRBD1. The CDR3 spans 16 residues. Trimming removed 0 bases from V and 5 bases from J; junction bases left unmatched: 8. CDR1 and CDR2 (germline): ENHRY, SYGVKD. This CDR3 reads CAISESPGQGVNEQYF. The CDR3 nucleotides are TGTGCCATCAGTGAGTCGCCGGGACAGGGAGTAAACGAGCAGTACTTC.

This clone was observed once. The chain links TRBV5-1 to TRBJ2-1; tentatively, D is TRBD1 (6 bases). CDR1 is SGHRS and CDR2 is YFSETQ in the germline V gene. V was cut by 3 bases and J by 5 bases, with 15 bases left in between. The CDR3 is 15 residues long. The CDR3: CASSSKPGQNNEQFF. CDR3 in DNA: TGCGCCAGCAGCTCTAAACCGGGACAAAACAATGAGCAGTTCTTC.